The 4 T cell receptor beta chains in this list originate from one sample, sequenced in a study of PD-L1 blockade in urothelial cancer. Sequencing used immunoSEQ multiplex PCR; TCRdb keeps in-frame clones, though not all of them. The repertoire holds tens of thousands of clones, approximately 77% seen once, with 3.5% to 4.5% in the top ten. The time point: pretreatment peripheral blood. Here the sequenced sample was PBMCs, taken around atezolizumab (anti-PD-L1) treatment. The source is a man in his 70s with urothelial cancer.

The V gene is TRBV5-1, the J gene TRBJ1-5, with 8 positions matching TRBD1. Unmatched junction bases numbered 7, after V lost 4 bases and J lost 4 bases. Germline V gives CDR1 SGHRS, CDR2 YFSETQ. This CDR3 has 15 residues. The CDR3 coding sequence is TGCGCCAGCAGCCCACAGGGGGGGGGAAATCAGCCCCAGCATTTT. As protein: CASSPQGGGNQPQHF.

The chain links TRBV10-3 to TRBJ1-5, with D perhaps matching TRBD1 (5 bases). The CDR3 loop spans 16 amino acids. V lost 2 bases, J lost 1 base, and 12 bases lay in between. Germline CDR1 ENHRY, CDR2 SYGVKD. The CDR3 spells CAISERGQQSNQPQHF. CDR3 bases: TGTGCCATCAGTGAGAGGGGTCAACAAAGCAATCAGCCCCAGCATTTT.

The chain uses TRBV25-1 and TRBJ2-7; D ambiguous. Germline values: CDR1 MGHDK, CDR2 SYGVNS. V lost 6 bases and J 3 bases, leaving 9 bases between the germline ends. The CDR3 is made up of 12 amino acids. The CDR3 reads CASSSTVYEQYF. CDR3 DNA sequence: TGTGCCAGCAGCTCCACAGTCTACGAGCAGTACTTC.

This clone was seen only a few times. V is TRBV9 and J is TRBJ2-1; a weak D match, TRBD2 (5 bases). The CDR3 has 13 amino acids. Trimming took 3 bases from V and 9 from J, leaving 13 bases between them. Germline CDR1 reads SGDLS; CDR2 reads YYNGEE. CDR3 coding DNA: TGTGCCAGCAGCGCCAAAAGGGAGATTGAGCAGTTCTTC. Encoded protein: CASSAKREIEQFF.